Below, 19 T cell receptor beta chains from the same sample are listed, as sequenced in a study of blood T cells in healthy people across ages. A second PCR, run for roughly 7 to 12 cycles, used a sample-barcoded 5' primer plus a J-beta primer mix. TCRdb passed the 5' RACE reads through MiXCR, listing each CDR3 protein once. The sample has some 800,000 distinct CDR3 sequences; under 55% are singletons. The material sequenced was blood. The receptors derive from a man in his sixties in good health.

J is TRBJ2-7 and V is TRBV29-1, with D perhaps TRBD2 (5 bases). Germline lookup yields CDR1 SQVTM and CDR2 ANQGSEA. Deletions cut 4 bases from V and 1 base from J, with 11 bases between. The CDR3 consists of 13 residues. CDR3 DNA: TGCAGCGTTGTAGGGAGAGAGTCCTACGAGCAGTACTTC. Protein sequence: CSVVGRESYEQYF.

Regarding this clonotype: Sequence at one end of the junction differs from germline and may be a read error. V usage is TRBV5-5 and J usage is TRBJ2-6; possibly TRBD1 or TRBD2 for D (6 bases each). Germline V gene lookup returns CDR1 SGHKS and CDR2 YYEKEE (reference sequence). The CDR3 runs to 15 residues. CDR3 DNA: TGTGCCAGCAGGCAGCAGGGGACTGGGACCAACGTCCTGACTTTC. It yields the protein CASRQQGTGTNVLTF.

V usage is TRBV20-1 and J usage is TRBJ2-5; 15 bases align to TRBD2. This CDR3 is 17 amino acids long. CDR1 is DFQATT and CDR2 is SNEGSKA in the germline V gene (reference sequence). With V trimmed by 2 bases and J by 5 bases, 9 bases remained unmatched. CDR3 in amino acids: CSARTGTSGGLGETQYF. As DNA, the CDR3 is TGCAGTGCTAGAACAGGGACTAGCGGGGGGTTGGGGGAGACCCAGTACTTC.

The chain has TRBV5-1 and TRBJ2-1, with 8 bases fitting TRBD2. The ends lost 7 bases at V and 3 bases at J; junction bases unmatched: 6. Germline assignment: CDR1 SGHRS and CDR2 YFSETQ. This CDR3 contains 14 residues. The CDR3 nucleotides are TGCGCCAGCCGGGGGGGGGAACACTACAATGAGCAGTTCTTC. Amino acid sequence: CASRGGEHYNEQFF.

The V gene is TRBV20-1, the J gene TRBJ2-1, with 12 bases fitting TRBD1. The germline V gene has CDR1 DFQATT and CDR2 SNEGSKA (reference sequence). This CDR3 has 14 amino acids. Trimming at V came to 5 bases and at J to 8 bases, leaving 7 bases not matched to a gene. In nucleotides, the CDR3 is TGCAGTGCTTCGGGACAGGGGGCACGCTATGAGCAGTTCTTC. Translated, it gives CSASGQGARYEQFF.

This clonotype was counted a few times. The V call is TRBV20-1, the J call TRBJ1-5; D is unclear. The CDR3 has 15 residues. CDR1 is DFQATT and CDR2 is SNEGSKA in the germline V gene (reference sequence). Trimming shortened V by 2 bases and J by 4 bases, and 15 bases separated the two germline ends. This CDR3 is CSARSSGVGNQPQHF. The CDR3 region has the DNA TGCAGTGCTAGAAGTTCTGGGGTAGGAAATCAGCCCCAGCATTTT.

The chain uses TRBV29-1 and TRBJ2-5; TRBD1 or TRBD2 may be the D gene (5 bases each). The DNA end favors TRBJ2-7, so the J call may be wrong. This CDR3 region has 12 residues. Germline lookup yields CDR1 SQVTM and CDR2 ANQGSEA. The CDR3 bases are TGCAGCGTTGATTCCGGGGCCACCGAGCAGTACTTC. Amino acid sequence: CSVDSGATEQYF.

This chain uses TRBV28 with TRBJ2-1; 7 bases are a match to TRBD2. The CDR3 extends over 16 amino acids. Germline loops: CDR1 MDHEN, CDR2 SYDVKM. The junction had 13 bases not matched to a gene; V was cut back by 6 bases and J by 5 bases. In DNA form, the CDR3 reads TGTGCCAGCAGCGGGGGGAGACCCTCCACTCACAATGAGCAGTTCTTC. This gives the protein CASSGGRPSTHNEQFF.

The gene calls are TRBV5-6 and TRBJ2-7; 7 bases are shared with TRBD1. V was clipped by 5 bases and J by 3 bases; unmatched bases: 8. The CDR3 loop spans 14 amino acids. Germline CDR1 SGHDT, CDR2 YYEEEE. CDR3 coding DNA: TGTGCCAGCAGACCACAGGGGATGGACTACGAGCAGTACTTC. This gives the protein CASRPQGMDYEQYF. Full variable domain (missing parts from reference TRBV5-6 and TRBJ2-7): DAGVTQSPTHLIKTRGQQVTLRCSPKSGHDTVSWYQQALGQGPQFIFQYYEEEERQRGNFPDRFSGHQFPNYSSELNVNALLLGDSALYLCASRPQGMDYEQYFGPGTRLTVT.

There are a few counts of this clonotype. This sequence joins TRBV7-2 and TRBJ2-1; no clear D. With 1 base removed from V and 8 bases from J, the gap between germline ends came to 12 bases. The CDR3 runs 14 residues. Germline V lookup: CDR1 SGHTA, CDR2 FQGNSA. The CDR3 protein is CASSLVYSWDEQFF. DNA of the CDR3: TGTGCCAGCAGCTTAGTTTATAGCTGGGATGAGCAGTTCTTC. Using reference TRBV7-2 and TRBJ2-1 for the parts outside the CDR3, the full variable domain is GAGVSQSPSNKVTEKGKDVELRCDPISGHTALYWYRQSLGQGLEFLIYFQGNSAPDKSGLPSDRFSAERTGGSVSTLTIQRTQQEDSAVYLCASSLVYSWDEQFFGPGTRLTVL.

This chain uses TRBV5-6 with TRBJ2-7, with D tentatively TRBD1 (5 bases). V was clipped by 1 base and J by 7 bases, with 18 bases between them. Looked up from germline, CDR1 is SGHDT and CDR2 is YYEEEE. This CDR3 region has 15 residues. The CDR3 bases are TGTGCCAGCAGCTTGCTGCAGGGTAACTACAATGAGCAGTACTTC. This encodes CASSLLQGNYNEQYF. Full variable domain (missing parts from reference TRBV5-6 and TRBJ2-7): DAGVTQSPTHLIKTRGQQVTLRCSPKSGHDTVSWYQQALGQGPQFIFQYYEEEERQRGNFPDRFSGHQFPNYSSELNVNALLLGDSALYLCASSLLQGNYNEQYFGPGTRLTVT.

V usage is TRBV6-6 and J usage is TRBJ2-1, with D possibly TRBD2 on 5 matching bases. V dropped 2 bases and J dropped 7 bases, with 15 bases sitting between them. CDR1 and CDR2 from the germline V gene are MNHNY and SVGAGI (reference sequence). The length of the CDR3 is 15 residues. CDR3 in amino acids: CASSYQDLGGNEQFF. The CDR3 region has the DNA TGTGCCAGCAGTTACCAAGACCTGGGCGGGAATGAGCAGTTCTTC.

The rearrangement links TRBV5-1 to TRBJ2-5; D is possibly TRBD2 (6 bases). Trimming shortened V by 7 bases and J by 4 bases, and 17 bases separated the two germline ends. CDR3 length equals 14 residues. The V gene's germline CDR1 is SGHRS and CDR2 YFSETQ. In nucleotides, the CDR3 is TGCGCCAGCTCCGGAGGACTAAGGGGAGAGACCCAGTACTTC. This encodes CASSGGLRGETQYF.

The chain couples TRBV6-6 to TRBJ2-2; 13 bases align to TRBD2. From germline, CDR1 is MNHNY and CDR2 SVGAGI (reference sequence). The V and J ends lost 4 bases and 5 bases, in that order; junction bases with no gene match: 4. CDR3 length: 16 residues. The CDR3 coding sequence is TGTGCCAGCAGTTTGCAGACTAGCGGGGGGACCGGGGAGCTGTTTTTT. This sequence encodes CASSLQTSGGTGELFF.

The gene calls are TRBV5-1 and TRBJ2-1, with TRBD2 matching 9 bases. CDR1 is SGHRS and CDR2 is YFSETQ in the germline V gene. Trimming took 0 bases from V and 2 from J; bases not matched to a gene: 9. The length of the CDR3 is 18 residues. CDR3: CASSLASGVFSTYNEQFF. The DNA of the CDR3 is TGCGCCAGCAGCTTGGCTAGCGGGGTGTTCTCTACCTACAATGAGCAGTTCTTC.

This sequence joins TRBV6-6 and TRBJ2-5; 7 bases are a match to TRBD2. V shed 11 bases and J 11 bases; nucleotides not matched to a gene: 11. Germline CDR1 MNHNY, CDR2 SVGAGI (reference sequence). The CDR3 is 11 residues long. The CDR3 region has the DNA TGTGCCGTCAGCCTCAACGGGGGGCAGTACTTC. It encodes CAVSLNGGQYF.

The chain combines TRBV4-3 with TRBJ2-7, with 9 nucleotides matching TRBD1. Per germline, CDR1 LGHNA and CDR2 YSLEER. This CDR3 comprises 16 residues. V lost 0 bases to trimming and J lost 4 bases; unmatched junction nucleotides: 7. The CDR3: CASSQDLGTGWYEQYF. The CDR3 nucleotides are TGCGCCAGCAGCCAAGATCTGGGGACAGGGTGGTACGAGCAGTACTTC.

This chain links TRBV4-3 with TRBJ2-3; 10 positions agree with TRBD2. With V trimmed by 1 base and J by 9 bases, 16 bases remained unmatched. Germline V gene lookup returns CDR1 LGHNA and CDR2 YSLEER. This CDR3 contains 18 residues. For the CDR3, the DNA is TGCGCCAGCAGCCAAGGCGGGGGACCGAGCGGGGGGGCCGGCACGCAGTATTTT. Residues: CASSQGGGPSGGAGTQYF.

This rearrangement joins TRBV7-9 to TRBJ1-1; 8 nucleotides align to TRBD1. V trimming: 5 bases; J trimming: 6 bases; junction bases outside the gene matches: 8. This CDR3 has 14 amino acids. Germline CDR1 and CDR2: SEHNR and FQNEAQ (reference sequence). The CDR3: CASSPGQAGPEAFF. CDR3 bases: TGTGCCAGCAGCCCGGGACAGGCCGGGCCTGAAGCTTTCTTT. Based on the CDR3 plus reference TRBV7-9 and TRBJ1-1, the full variable domain is DTGVSQNPRHKITKRGQNVTFRCDPISEHNRLYWYRQTLGQGPEFLTYFQNEAQLEKSRLLSDRFSAERPKGSFSTLEIQRTEQGDSAMYLCASSPGQAGPEAFFGQGTRLTVV.